This section outlines one TCR beta chain sequence together with its context. What antigen it recognizes has not been identified. No qualities accompany the bases; no much larger clone lies one base away. The collaborating institutions used their own protocols to collect whole blood in K2EDTA tubes. For TCRbeta analysis, collaborator samples were shipped as frozen whole blood, as isolated PBMCs, or as DNA extracted from either sample type. This sample stems from a study of blood T cell repertoires in COVID-19 (dated by TCRdb to about 2020). Regarding the complete study: Samples from collaborators originated in the United States, Italy and Spain and spanned both the acute and convalescent phases of COVID-19. The material from the prospective study consisted of cDNA or gDNA derived from T cells, B-cell-depleted T cells, or PBMCs. Subjects who had been exposed to COVID-19, were actively infected with it, or had recovered from it provided the deeply sampled blood TCRbeta repertoires that made up the dataset. A freely available public database, intended as a resource for researchers studying the immune response to SARS-CoV-2, is where the repertoires were released. The samples were drawn from two sources: the first 160 participants of the ongoing ImmuneRACE study, and 950 to 1,500 subjects contributed by 6 global collaborators. Sample metadata almost always included a de-identified subject ID, COVID-19 status, age in years and sex. Where available, HLA class I and class II types were taken from metadata supplied by the sample provider and were not determined by assay-based typing.

Summary of the overall study and its limitations: The amount of clinical and demographic metadata varied by source and participant and was provided uncurated.

TCRbeta CDR3 regions were amplified from genomic DNA using the immunoSEQ Assay, a bias-controlled multiplex PCR. The study's processing was this. The number of nucleated cells in each sample was estimated by amplification of reference gene primers within the assay. To quantify the absolute abundance of each unique TCRbeta CDR3 rearrangement, sequence reads were collapsed and filtered. For each sample, productive Simpson clonality was calculated by taking the square root of Simpson's diversity index across productive rearrangements. Not all clones reach the TCRdb copy of this immuneACCESS table, which keeps in-frame sequences only. Checked studies attribute under half of the gap to unresolved V genes and leave the rest unexplained. V and J calls and clone size are as listed in that table; D and trimming were resolved from the DNA. This sample comprises 150,000 to 200,000 clones, around 75% of them detected only once. The top ten constitute about 14% of the sample.

The V end loses 1 base and the J end loses 2 bases, and a stretch of 11 bases separates them. The cysteine opens and the phenylalanine closes a CDR3 of 15 amino acids. Kept here is only the CDR3 DNA, which spans 45 bases and is read in frame from base 1. In the germline V gene, CDR1 corresponds to KGHSH and CDR2 to LQKENI. The origin of this receptor is a woman over 75 with acute or convalescent COVID-19. Sample: peripheral blood. The chain links TRBV18 with TRBJ2-5, with no confidently assigned D gene. The CDR3 protein sequence reads: CASSPRRQSQETQYF. The DNA reads as follows: TGTGCCAGCTCACCACGGCGGCAATCACAAGAGACCCAGTACTTC.